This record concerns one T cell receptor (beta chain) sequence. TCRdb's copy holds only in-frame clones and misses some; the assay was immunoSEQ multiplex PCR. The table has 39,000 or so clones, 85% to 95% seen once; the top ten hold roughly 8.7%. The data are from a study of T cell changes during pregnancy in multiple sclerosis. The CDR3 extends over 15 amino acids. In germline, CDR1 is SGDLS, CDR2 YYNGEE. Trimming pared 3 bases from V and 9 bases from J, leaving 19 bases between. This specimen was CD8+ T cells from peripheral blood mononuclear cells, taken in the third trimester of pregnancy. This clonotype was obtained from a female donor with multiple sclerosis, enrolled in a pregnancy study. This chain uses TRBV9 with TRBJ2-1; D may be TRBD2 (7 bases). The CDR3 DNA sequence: TGTGCCAGCAGCGGGGGGGGCGGGAGCAGGGGTGAGCAGTTCTTC. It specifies CASSGGGGSRGEQFF.